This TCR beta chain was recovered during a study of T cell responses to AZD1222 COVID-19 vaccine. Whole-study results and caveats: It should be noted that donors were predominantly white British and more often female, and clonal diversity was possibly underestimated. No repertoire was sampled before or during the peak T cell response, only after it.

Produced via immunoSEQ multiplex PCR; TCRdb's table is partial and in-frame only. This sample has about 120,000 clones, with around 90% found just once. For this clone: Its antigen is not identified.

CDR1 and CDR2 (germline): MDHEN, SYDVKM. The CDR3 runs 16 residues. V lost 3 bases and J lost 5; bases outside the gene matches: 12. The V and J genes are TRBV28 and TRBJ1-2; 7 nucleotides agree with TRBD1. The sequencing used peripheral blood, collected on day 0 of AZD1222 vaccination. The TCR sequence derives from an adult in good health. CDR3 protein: CASSFGLDRRKYGYTF. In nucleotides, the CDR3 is TGTGCCAGCAGTTTTGGGTTGGACAGGAGAAAATATGGCTACACCTTC.